This passage covers 29 T cell receptor beta chains from one sample sequenced in a study of T-cell reconstitution after alpha-beta-depleted transplantation in children. The TCRbeta library incorporated unique molecular identifiers. TCRdb analysed the PCR reads with MiXCR anew, one entry per CDR3 protein. The sample records about 1,000,000 distinct CDR3 sequences, around 30% being singletons. The sample here was PBMCs, mostly from graft donor cells, taken 360 days after TCRalphabeta/CD19-depleted stem cell transplant. The receptors were gathered from a boy younger than two who had a stem cell transplant for SCID, so the T cells may come from the graft donor.

This clonotype has only a few counts. V gene TRBV5-4 combines with J gene TRBJ2-5, with a tentative D call TRBD1 (6 bases). CDR1 is SGHNT, CDR2 YYREEE, per germline (reference sequence). The CDR3 is 15 amino acids. Trimming removed 1 base from V and 1 base from J, with 11 bases in between. In DNA form, the CDR3 reads TGTGCCAGCAGCTTGAACAGGGTTCGCCAAGAGACCCAGTACTTC. This gives the protein CASSLNRVRQETQYF. Filled out from reference TRBV5-4 and TRBJ2-5, the complete variable domain reads ETGVTQSPTHLIKTRGQQVTLRCSSQSGHNTVSWYQQALGQGPQFIFQYYREEENGRGNFPPRFSGLQFPNYSSELNVNALELDDSALYLCASSLNRVRQETQYFGPGTRLLVL.

CDR3 DNA sequence: TGTGCCAGCAGACCATACGGGGGGGTACCAGATACGCAGTATTTT. Its protein is CASRPYGGVPDTQYF. This chain links TRBV12-3 or TRBV12-4 with TRBJ2-3, with 8 bases matching TRBD2. Losses at the gene ends were 6 bases for V and 4 bases for J; bases not matched to a gene: 9. This CDR3 spans 15 amino acids.

This chain joins TRBV28 and TRBJ1-1; unclear D gene. V was clipped by 8 bases and J by 0 bases, with 4 bases between them. Per germline, CDR1 MDHEN and CDR2 SYDVKM. The CDR3 consists of 11 residues. The CDR3 nucleotides read TGTGCCAGCTATATGAACACTGAAGCTTTCTTT. Translated: CASYMNTEAFF.

V is TRBV28 and J is TRBJ2-5; D gene ambiguous. CDR3 length: 17 amino acids. Germline values: CDR1 MDHEN, CDR2 SYDVKM. V shed 2 bases and J shed 3 bases, with 19 bases lying between them. In DNA form, the CDR3 reads TGTGCCAGCAGTTTACGGTTGGTTGGGTTTCAGGAAGAGACCCAGTACTTC. Protein product: CASSLRLVGFQEETQYF.

The CDR3 here is CSARRGPNSPLHF. The CDR3, as DNA: TGCAGTGCTCGGCGGGGGCCCAATTCACCCCTCCACTTT. The chain couples TRBV20-1 to TRBJ1-6, with D perhaps TRBD1 (6 bases). The V and J ends lost 5 bases and 7 bases respectively, with 12 bases between them. In germline, CDR1 is DFQATT, CDR2 SNEGSKA (reference sequence). This CDR3 spans 13 amino acids.

The rearrangement uses TRBV7-9 and TRBJ2-7; 8 positions match TRBD2. This CDR3 has 13 residues. Losses at the gene ends were 6 bases for V and 3 bases for J; bases not matched to a gene: 4. Germline CDR1 and CDR2: SEHNR and FQNEAQ (reference sequence). CDR3 protein: CASSAGGYYEQYF. CDR3 sequence (DNA): TGTGCCAGCAGTGCGGGGGGTTACTACGAGCAGTACTTC.

This clonotype was observed at least ten times. The V call is TRBV10-3, the J call TRBJ2-1; D may be TRBD2 (6 bases). The CDR3 has 16 amino acids. Looked up from germline, CDR1 is ENHRY and CDR2 is SYGVKD. V gave up 0 bases and J gave up 9 bases, with 18 bases separating them. This CDR3 is CAISESQNPGDGEQFF. DNA of the CDR3: TGTGCCATCAGTGAGTCTCAGAACCCGGGGGATGGTGAGCAGTTCTTC.

The V gene is TRBV12-5, the J gene TRBJ2-3, with 11 nucleotides matching TRBD2. The V segment lost 2 bases and the J segment 1 base; nucleotides outside the gene matches: 5. This CDR3 spans 17 amino acids. Per germline, CDR1 LGHNT and CDR2 FRNRAP. The CDR3, as DNA: TGTGCTAGTGGTTTGCCCCCGACTAGCGGGGGCACAGATACGCAGTATTTT. It translates to CASGLPPTSGGTDTQYF.

This chain links TRBV7-2 with TRBJ2-7, with a weak D call TRBD1 (6 bases). The CDR3 length is 12 residues. Germline V lookup: CDR1 SGHTA, CDR2 FQGNSA. With 5 bases removed from V and 9 bases from J, the gap between germline ends came to 14 bases. The CDR3 sequence: CASSTDSVGQYF. In DNA, the CDR3 is TGTGCCAGCAGCACGGACAGCGTGGGGCAGTACTTC.

The chain joins TRBV20-1 to TRBJ1-1, with D possibly TRBD1 on 5 matching bases. This CDR3 region has 15 residues. Germline CDR1 and CDR2: DFQATT and SNEGSKA (reference sequence). V lost 3 bases, J lost 4 bases, and 18 bases lay in between. Written as DNA, the CDR3 is TGCAGTGCTAGGGACCTAATGGGGAGGGGCACTGAAGCTTTCTTT. Protein sequence: CSARDLMGRGTEAFF.

This clonotype showed up just a few times. The chain uses TRBV15 and TRBJ1-1; TRBD1 might be the D (6 bases). The CDR3 has 15 residues. Trimming stripped 0 bases from V and 3 bases from J, with 11 bases between. The germline gives CDR1 LNHNV, CDR2 YYDKDF (reference sequence). CDR3 nucleotides: TGTGCCACCAGCAGAGATCAAAAGGGGGACACTGAAGCTTTCTTT. This gives the protein CATSRDQKGDTEAFF.

This chain joins TRBV5-1 and TRBJ2-3, with D tentatively TRBD2 (6 bases). The CDR3 runs to 16 residues. Trimming left V 0 bases short and J 1 base short, with 12 bases between. The germline V gene has CDR1 SGHRS and CDR2 YFSETQ. CDR3 region: CASSLGLQRGTDTQYF. The CDR3 DNA reads TGCGCCAGCAGCTTGGGCCTTCAGCGGGGCACAGATACGCAGTATTTT.

This clonotype was observed a handful of times. The V and J genes are TRBV20-1 and TRBJ1-1; D perhaps matches TRBD1 (6 bases). Germline CDR1 reads DFQATT; CDR2 reads SNEGSKA (reference sequence). The V end lost 0 bases, the J end lost 4 bases, and 12 bases lay between the germline ends. The CDR3 is made up of 14 amino acids. The CDR3 DNA sequence: TGCAGTGCTAGAGATCCAGGACAGAGCACTGAAGCTTTCTTT. Translated: CSARDPGQSTEAFF.

The chain joins TRBV30 to TRBJ1-1; D not resolved. The CDR3 contains 12 residues. V was shortened by 5 bases and J by 0 bases, with 7 bases between the two germline ends. Germline-derived CDR1 and CDR2 are GTSNPN and SVGIG (reference sequence). CDR3 nucleotide sequence: TGTGCCTGGGGCCGGGTGAACACTGAAGCTTTCTTT. It translates to CAWGRVNTEAFF.

The rearrangement uses TRBV29-1 and TRBJ2-2; D call uncertain. The V end was cut by 4 bases, the J end by 1 base, with 7 bases between. The CDR3 is made up of 13 amino acids. The V gene's germline CDR1 is SQVTM and CDR2 ANQGSEA. The CDR3 region is CSVGGRNTGELFF. CDR3 DNA: TGCAGCGTTGGAGGTCGGAACACCGGGGAGCTGTTTTTT.

This clonotype turned up a few times. This chain uses TRBV7-8 with TRBJ2-7; the D call may be TRBD1 or TRBD2 (5 bases each). There are 15 residues in the CDR3. Trimming left V 5 bases short and J 6 bases short, with 20 bases between. In germline, CDR1 is SGHVS, CDR2 FQNEAQ. CDR3 in amino acids: CASSGGPGGSREQYF. The CDR3 region has the DNA TGTGCCAGCAGCGGTGGACCTGGGGGTTCCCGCGAGCAGTACTTC.

This clonotype was observed at least ten times. The CDR3 loop reads CASSPWDNEQFF. CDR3 coding DNA: TGTGCCAGCTCACCATGGGACAATGAGCAGTTCTTC. The V and J genes are TRBV18 and TRBJ2-1; the D is unclear. The CDR3 is 12 residues long. Germline V lookup: CDR1 KGHSH, CDR2 LQKENI. Between the trimmed V and J ends, which lost 2 bases and 5 bases, there was a span of 4 bases.

This clonotype was seen more than once but under ten times. The genes are TRBV7-9 and TRBJ1-1, with D unclear. In germline, CDR1 is SEHNR, CDR2 FQNEAQ (reference sequence). This CDR3 has 14 residues. Trimming left V 3 bases short and J 1 base short, with 9 bases between. The CDR3 here is CASSFVTENTEAFF. The CDR3 coding sequence is TGTGCCAGCAGCTTTGTTACAGAGAACACTGAAGCTTTCTTT.

The DNA for the CDR3 is TGTGCCAGCAGTTTAGATTACCCGGGACAGAAACATGAAAAACTGTTTTTT. This gives the protein CASSLDYPGQKHEKLFF. J is TRBJ1-4 and V is TRBV27; 7 bases match TRBD1. CDR1 is MNHEY and CDR2 is SMNVEV in the germline V gene (reference sequence). V trimming: 2 bases; J trimming: 6 bases; junction bases outside the gene matches: 12. The length of the CDR3 is 17 residues.

The V and J genes are TRBV7-8 and TRBJ2-2; D might be TRBD1 (5 bases). Germline V CDR1 and CDR2: SGHVS, FQNEAQ. Trimming pared 2 bases from V and 7 bases from J, leaving 14 bases between. This CDR3 is 15 amino acids long. The CDR3 reads CASSLSRAGHGELFF. The DNA for the CDR3 is TGTGCCAGCAGCTTATCCCGGGCAGGGCACGGGGAGCTGTTTTTT.

This clonotype has just a few counts. CDR3 protein: CASSPDRLETEAFF. In DNA, the CDR3 is TGTGCCAGCAGTCCGGACAGGTTGGAGACTGAAGCTTTCTTT. V usage is TRBV12-3 or TRBV12-4 and J usage is TRBJ1-1; 7 bases are a match to TRBD1. The CDR3 extends over 14 amino acids. J lost 5 bases, V lost 5 bases, and 8 bases had no gene match.

This clonotype was observed many times. The chain recombines TRBV25-1 with TRBJ2-7; maybe TRBD1 (5 bases). Between the trimmed V and J ends, which lost 0 bases and 2 bases, there was a span of 8 bases. CDR3 length: 14 residues. Germline values: CDR1 MGHDK, CDR2 SYGVNS. CDR3 coding DNA: TGTGCCAGCAGTGAATATGACAGAACCTACGAGCAGTACTTC. Amino acids: CASSEYDRTYEQYF.

In this sample, this clonotype turned up a few times. The chain is built from TRBV12-3 or TRBV12-4 and TRBJ1-6; 9 bases are shared with TRBD1. Trimming cost V 5 bases and J 6 bases; bases outside gene matches: 8. The CDR3 sequence is 16 residues long. CDR3 protein: CASSPQGAHSNSPLHF. In DNA, the CDR3 is TGTGCCAGCAGTCCACAGGGGGCGCATAGTAATTCACCCCTCCACTTT.

This clonotype was recorded a few times. The J gene is TRBJ2-3, the V gene TRBV6-5; D unresolved. V lost 5 bases and J 1 base, leaving 16 bases between the germline ends. Per germline, CDR1 MNHEY and CDR2 SVGAGI. The CDR3 runs 16 residues. CDR3 loop: CASSTRTPEGTDTQYF. As DNA, the CDR3 is TGTGCCAGCAGTACTCGGACCCCGGAAGGCACAGATACGCAGTATTTT.

The rearrangement joins TRBV5-1 to TRBJ2-2; possibly TRBD1 for D (6 bases). The V gene lost 5 bases and the J gene lost 5 bases, with 16 bases spanning the gap. The CDR3 is 15 residues long. Germline V gene lookup returns CDR1 SGHRS and CDR2 YFSETQ. Here the CDR3 DNA reads TGCGCCAGCAGGAACCCGACAGGTACAACCGGGGAGCTGTTTTTT. The encoded protein is CASRNPTGTTGELFF. The whole variable domain, remainder taken from reference TRBV5-1 and TRBJ2-2, is KAGVTQTPRYLIKTRGQQVTLSCSPISGHRSVSWYQQTPGQGLQFLFEYFSETQRNKGNFPGRFSGRQFSNSRSEMNVSTLELGDSALYLCASRNPTGTTGELFFGEGSRLTVL.

The CDR3 DNA follows: TGCGCCAGCAGCCCCTTACATCGGGACAGGGATGGCTACACCTTC. It codes for CASSPLHRDRDGYTF. V usage is TRBV4-1 and J usage is TRBJ1-2; 9 bases line up with TRBD1. This CDR3 is built from 15 residues. The V and J ends lost 4 bases and 6 bases, in that order; junction bases with no gene match: 9. Per germline, CDR1 MGHRA and CDR2 YSYEKL.

The V gene is TRBV5-1, the J gene TRBJ1-4; D is ambiguous. Trimming removed 3 bases from V and 5 bases from J, with 20 bases in between. This CDR3 contains 17 residues. CDR1 and CDR2 (germline): SGHRS, YFSETQ. DNA of the CDR3: TGCGCCAGCAGCTACGATCCACCGGGGAGCAAAAATGAAAAACTGTTTTTT. Translating gives CASSYDPPGSKNEKLFF.

This clonotype came up a few times. V usage is TRBV7-2 and J usage is TRBJ2-3; D gene uncertain. The CDR3 covers 16 residues. The germline gives CDR1 SGHTA, CDR2 FQGNSA. V gave up 0 bases and J gave up 1 base, with 11 bases separating them. CDR3 in DNA: TGTGCCAGCAGCTTAGCCCCCGTCGCTGGCACAGATACGCAGTATTTT. Translated: CASSLAPVAGTDTQYF.

The chain couples TRBV13 to TRBJ1-1, with a possible D match to TRBD1 (5 bases). With 1 base removed from V and 1 base from J, the gap between germline ends came to 16 bases. Germline V gene sequence: CDR1 PRHDT, CDR2 FYEKMQ (reference sequence). There are 17 residues in the CDR3. This CDR3 reads CASSLERGKWENTEAFF. CDR3 nucleotides: TGTGCCAGCAGCTTAGAGCGGGGCAAGTGGGAGAACACTGAAGCTTTCTTT. Filled out from reference TRBV13 and TRBJ1-1, the complete variable domain reads AAGVIQSPRHLIKEKRETATLKCYPIPRHDTVYWYQQGPGQDPQFLISFYEKMQSDKGSIPDRFSAQQFSDYHSELNMSSLELGDSALYFCASSLERGKWENTEAFFGQGTRLTVV.